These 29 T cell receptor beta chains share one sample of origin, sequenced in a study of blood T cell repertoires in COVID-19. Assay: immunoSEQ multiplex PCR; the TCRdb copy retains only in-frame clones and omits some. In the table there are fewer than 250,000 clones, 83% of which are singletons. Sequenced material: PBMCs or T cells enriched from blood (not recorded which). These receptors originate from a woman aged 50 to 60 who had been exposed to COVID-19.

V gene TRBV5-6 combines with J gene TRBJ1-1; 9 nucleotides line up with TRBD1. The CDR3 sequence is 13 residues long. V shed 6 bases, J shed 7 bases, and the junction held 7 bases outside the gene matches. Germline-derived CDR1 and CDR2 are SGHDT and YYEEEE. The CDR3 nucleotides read TGTGCCAGCACGGGACAGGGAGAAGGTGAAGCTTTCTTT. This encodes CASTGQGEGEAFF.

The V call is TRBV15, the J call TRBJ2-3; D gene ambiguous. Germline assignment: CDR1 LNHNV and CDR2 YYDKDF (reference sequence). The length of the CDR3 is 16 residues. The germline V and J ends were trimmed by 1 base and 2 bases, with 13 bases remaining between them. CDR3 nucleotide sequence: TGTGCCACCAGCAGAGGGTCAAAGCCGTACACAGATACGCAGTATTTT. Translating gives CATSRGSKPYTDTQYF.

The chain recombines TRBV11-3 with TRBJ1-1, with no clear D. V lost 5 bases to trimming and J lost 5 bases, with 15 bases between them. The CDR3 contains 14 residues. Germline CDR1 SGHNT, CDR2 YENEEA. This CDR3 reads CASSPESGSTEAFF. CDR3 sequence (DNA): TGTGCCAGCAGCCCTGAGTCGGGTAGTACTGAAGCTTTCTTT.

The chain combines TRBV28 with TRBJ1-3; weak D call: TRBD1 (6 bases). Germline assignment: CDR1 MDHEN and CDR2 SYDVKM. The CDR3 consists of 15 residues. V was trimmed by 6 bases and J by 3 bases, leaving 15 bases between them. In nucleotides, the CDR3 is TGTGCCAGCAGCCTGACGCAGGGGTATGGAAACACCATATATTTT. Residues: CASSLTQGYGNTIYF.

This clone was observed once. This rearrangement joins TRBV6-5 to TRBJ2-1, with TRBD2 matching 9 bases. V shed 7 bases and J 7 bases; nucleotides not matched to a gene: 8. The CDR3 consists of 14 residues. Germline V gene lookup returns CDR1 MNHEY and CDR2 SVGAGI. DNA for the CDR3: TGTGCCAGCAAGTCTAGCGGGGCTCCGAATGAGCAGTTCTTC. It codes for CASKSSGAPNEQFF.

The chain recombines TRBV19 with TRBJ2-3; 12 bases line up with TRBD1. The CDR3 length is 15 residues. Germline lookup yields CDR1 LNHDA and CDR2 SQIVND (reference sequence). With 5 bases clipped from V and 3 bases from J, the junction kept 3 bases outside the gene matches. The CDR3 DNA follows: TGTGCCAGTAGTGAGGGACAGGGGGCTACAGATACGCAGTATTTT. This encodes CASSEGQGATDTQYF.

Written as DNA, the CDR3 is TGTGCCACCACAGGGGCGGGGGGCACAGATACGCAGTATTTT. Translation gives CATTGAGGTDTQYF. V is TRBV24-1 and J is TRBJ2-3; TRBD2 might be the D (7 bases). The CDR3 totals 14 residues. Germline CDR1 is KGHDR and CDR2 is SFDVKD. V dropped 8 bases and J dropped 1 base, with 12 bases sitting between them.

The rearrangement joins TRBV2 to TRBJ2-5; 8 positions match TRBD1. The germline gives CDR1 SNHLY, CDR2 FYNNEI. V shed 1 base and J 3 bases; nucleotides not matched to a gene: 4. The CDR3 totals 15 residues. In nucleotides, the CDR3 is TGTGCCAGCAGTGAAGATTGGACAGGGAAAGAGACCCAGTACTTC. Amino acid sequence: CASSEDWTGKETQYF.

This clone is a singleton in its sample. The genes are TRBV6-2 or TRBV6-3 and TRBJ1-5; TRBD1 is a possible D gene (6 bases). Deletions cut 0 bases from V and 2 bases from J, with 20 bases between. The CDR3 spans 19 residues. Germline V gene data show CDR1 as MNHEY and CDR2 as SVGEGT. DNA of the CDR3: TGTGCCAGCAGTTACTCCCAGACAGGAGTAGCGGGAGGCAATCAGCCCCAGCATTTT. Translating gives CASSYSQTGVAGGNQPQHF.

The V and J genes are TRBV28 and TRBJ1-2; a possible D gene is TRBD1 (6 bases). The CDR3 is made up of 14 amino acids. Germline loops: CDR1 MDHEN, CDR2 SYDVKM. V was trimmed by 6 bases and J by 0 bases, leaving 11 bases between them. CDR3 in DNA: TGTGCCAGCAGGGAACAGGGCGCTAACTATGGCTACACCTTC. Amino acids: CASREQGANYGYTF.

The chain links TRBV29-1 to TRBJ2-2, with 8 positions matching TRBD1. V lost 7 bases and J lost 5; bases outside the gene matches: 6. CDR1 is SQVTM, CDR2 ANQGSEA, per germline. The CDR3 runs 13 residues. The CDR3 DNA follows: TGCAGCGCCAACAGGGGGGCGACCGGGGAGCTGTTTTTT. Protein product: CSANRGATGELFF.

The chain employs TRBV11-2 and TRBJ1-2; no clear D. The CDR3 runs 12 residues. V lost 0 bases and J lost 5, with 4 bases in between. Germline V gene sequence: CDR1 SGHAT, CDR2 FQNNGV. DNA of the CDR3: TGTGCCAGCAGCTTAGATCCTTATGGCTACACCTTC. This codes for CASSLDPYGYTF.

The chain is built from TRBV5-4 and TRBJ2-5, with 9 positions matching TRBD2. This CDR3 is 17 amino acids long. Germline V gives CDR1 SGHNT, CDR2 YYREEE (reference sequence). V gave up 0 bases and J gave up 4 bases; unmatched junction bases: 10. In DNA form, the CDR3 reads TGTGCCAGCAGCTTGGGCGGCGGGGGGGCCCCAGGAGAGACCCAGTACTTC. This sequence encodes CASSLGGGGAPGETQYF.

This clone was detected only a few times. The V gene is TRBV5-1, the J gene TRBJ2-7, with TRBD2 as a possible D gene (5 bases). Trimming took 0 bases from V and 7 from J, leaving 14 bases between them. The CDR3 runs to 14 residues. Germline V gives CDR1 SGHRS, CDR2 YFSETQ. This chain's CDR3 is CASSLEGWPGEQYF. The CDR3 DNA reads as TGCGCCAGCAGCTTGGAAGGCTGGCCGGGGGAGCAGTACTTC.

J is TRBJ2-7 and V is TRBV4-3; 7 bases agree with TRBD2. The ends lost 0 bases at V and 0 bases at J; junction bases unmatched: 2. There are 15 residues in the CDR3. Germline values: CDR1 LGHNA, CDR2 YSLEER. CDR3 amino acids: CASSQEWGGSYEQYF. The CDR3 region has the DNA TGCGCCAGCAGCCAAGAGTGGGGGGGCTCCTACGAGCAGTACTTC.

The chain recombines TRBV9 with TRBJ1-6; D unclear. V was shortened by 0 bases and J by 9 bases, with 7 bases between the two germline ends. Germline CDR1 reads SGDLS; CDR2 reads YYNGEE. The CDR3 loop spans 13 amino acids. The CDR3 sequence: CASSVGLGSPLHF. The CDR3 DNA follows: TGTGCCAGCAGCGTAGGGCTAGGTTCACCCCTCCACTTT.

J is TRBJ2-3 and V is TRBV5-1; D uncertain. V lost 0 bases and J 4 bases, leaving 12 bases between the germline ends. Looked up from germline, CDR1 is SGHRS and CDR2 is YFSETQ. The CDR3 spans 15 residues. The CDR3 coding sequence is TGCGCCAGCAGCTTGGCCCTGGCTAGTTCAGATACGCAGTATTTT. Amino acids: CASSLALASSDTQYF.

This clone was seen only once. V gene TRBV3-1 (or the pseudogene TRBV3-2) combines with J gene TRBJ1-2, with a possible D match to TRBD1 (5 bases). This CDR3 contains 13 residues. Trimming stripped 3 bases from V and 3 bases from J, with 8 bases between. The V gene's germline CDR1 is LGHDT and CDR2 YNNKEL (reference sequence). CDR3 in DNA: TGTGCCAGCAGCCATGACAGATACTATGGCTACACCTTC. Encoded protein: CASSHDRYYGYTF.

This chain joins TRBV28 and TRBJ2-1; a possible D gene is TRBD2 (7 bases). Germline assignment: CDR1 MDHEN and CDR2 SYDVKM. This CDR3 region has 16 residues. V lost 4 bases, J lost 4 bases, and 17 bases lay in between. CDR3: CASSSFAGAHYNEQFF. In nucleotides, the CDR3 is TGTGCCAGCAGTTCCTTTGCGGGGGCCCATTACAATGAGCAGTTCTTC.

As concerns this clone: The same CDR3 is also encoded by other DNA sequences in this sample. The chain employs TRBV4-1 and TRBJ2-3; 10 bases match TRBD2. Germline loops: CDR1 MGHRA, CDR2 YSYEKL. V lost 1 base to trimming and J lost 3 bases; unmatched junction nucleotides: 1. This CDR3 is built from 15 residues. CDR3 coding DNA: TGCGCCAGCAGCCAAGGACTAGCGGGTACAGATACGCAGTATTTT. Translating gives CASSQGLAGTDTQYF.

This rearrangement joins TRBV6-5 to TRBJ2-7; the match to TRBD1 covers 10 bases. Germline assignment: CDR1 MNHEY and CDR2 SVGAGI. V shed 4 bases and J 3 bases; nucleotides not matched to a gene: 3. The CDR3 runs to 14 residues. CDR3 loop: CASSSRTGGYEQYF. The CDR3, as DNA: TGTGCCAGCAGTTCTAGGACAGGGGGCTACGAGCAGTACTTC.

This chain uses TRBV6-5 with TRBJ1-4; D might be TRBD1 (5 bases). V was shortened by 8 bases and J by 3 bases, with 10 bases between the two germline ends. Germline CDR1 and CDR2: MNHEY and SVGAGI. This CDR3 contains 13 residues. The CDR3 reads CASAKGPNEKLFF. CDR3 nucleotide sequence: TGTGCCAGCGCGAAGGGGCCTAATGAAAAACTGTTTTTT.

The CDR3 region is CATSRDAGRRTDTQYF. The CDR3 coding sequence is TGTGCCACCAGCAGAGACGCTGGGAGGCGCACAGATACGCAGTATTTT. The chain carries TRBV15 and TRBJ2-3; weak D call: TRBD2 (6 bases). Germline lookup yields CDR1 LNHNV and CDR2 YYDKDF (reference sequence). The germline V and J ends were trimmed by 0 bases and 1 base, with 11 bases remaining between them. This CDR3 region has 16 residues.

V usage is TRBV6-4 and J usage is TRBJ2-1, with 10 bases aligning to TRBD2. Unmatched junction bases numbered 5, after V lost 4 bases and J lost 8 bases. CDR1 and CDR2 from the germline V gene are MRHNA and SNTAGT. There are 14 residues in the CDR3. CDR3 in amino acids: CASSGSGGADEQFF. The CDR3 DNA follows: TGTGCCAGCAGTGGAAGCGGGGGGGCGGATGAGCAGTTCTTC.

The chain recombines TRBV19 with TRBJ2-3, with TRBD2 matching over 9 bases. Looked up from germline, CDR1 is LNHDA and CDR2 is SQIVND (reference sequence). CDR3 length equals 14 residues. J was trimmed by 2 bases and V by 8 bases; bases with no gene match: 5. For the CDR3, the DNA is TGTGCCAGTTCCTCTAGCGGGAACACAGATACGCAGTATTTT. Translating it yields CASSSSGNTDTQYF.

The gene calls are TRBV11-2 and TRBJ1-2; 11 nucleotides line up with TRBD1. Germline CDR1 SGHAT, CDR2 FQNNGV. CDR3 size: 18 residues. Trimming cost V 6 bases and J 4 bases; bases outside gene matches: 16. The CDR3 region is CASSPGQGALMGGYGYTF. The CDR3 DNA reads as TGTGCCAGCAGTCCCGGACAGGGGGCCCTTATGGGTGGCTATGGCTACACCTTC.

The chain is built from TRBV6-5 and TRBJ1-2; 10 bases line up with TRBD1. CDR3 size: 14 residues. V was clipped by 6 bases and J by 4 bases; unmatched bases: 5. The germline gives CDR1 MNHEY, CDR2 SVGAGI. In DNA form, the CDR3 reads TGTGCCAGCAGCCGACAGGGGGCTGTCTATGGCTACACCTTC. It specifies CASSRQGAVYGYTF.

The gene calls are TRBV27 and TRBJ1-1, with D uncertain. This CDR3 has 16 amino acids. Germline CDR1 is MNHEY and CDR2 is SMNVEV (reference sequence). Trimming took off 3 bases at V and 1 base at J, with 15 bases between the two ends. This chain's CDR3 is CASSFSRPRGNTEAFF. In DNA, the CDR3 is TGTGCCAGCAGTTTCTCGAGGCCGCGAGGGAACACTGAAGCTTTCTTT.

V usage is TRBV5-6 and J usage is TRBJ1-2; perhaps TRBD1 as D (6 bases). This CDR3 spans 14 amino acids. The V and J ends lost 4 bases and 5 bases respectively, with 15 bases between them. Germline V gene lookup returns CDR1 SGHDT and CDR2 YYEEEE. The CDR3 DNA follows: TGTGCCAGCAGCCCGACTCGGGGGGCTTATGGCTACACCTTC. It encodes CASSPTRGAYGYTF.